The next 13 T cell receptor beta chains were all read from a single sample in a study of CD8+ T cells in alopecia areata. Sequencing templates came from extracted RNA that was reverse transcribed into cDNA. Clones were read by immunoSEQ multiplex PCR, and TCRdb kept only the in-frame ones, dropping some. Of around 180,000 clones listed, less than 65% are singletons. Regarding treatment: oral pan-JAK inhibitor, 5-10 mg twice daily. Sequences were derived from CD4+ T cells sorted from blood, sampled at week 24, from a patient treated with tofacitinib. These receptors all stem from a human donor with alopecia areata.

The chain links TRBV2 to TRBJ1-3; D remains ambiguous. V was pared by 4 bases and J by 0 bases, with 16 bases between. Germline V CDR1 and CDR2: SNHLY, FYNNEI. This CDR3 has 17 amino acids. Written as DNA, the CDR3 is TGTGCCAGCAGTGCGACCGAAATAAGGGACTCTGGAAACACCATATATTTT. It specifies CASSATEIRDSGNTIYF.

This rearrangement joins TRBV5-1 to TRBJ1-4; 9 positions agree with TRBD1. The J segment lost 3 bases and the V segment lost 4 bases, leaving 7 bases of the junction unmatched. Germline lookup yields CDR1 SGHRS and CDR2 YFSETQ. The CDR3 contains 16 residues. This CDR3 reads CASSEGQGIPNEKLFF. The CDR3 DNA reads TGCGCCAGCAGCGAGGGACAGGGAATACCTAATGAAAAACTGTTTTTT.

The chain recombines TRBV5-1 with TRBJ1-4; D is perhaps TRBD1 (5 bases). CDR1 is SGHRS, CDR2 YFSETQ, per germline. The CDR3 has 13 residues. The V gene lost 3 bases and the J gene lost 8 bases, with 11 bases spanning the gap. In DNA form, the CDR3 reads TGCGCCAGCAGCTGGGACGTGGGGGAAAAACTGTTTTTT. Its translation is CASSWDVGEKLFF.

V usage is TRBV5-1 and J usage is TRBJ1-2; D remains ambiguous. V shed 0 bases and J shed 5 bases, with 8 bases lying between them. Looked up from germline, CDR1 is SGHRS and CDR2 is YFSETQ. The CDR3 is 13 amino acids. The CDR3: CASSLEADYGYTF. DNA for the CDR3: TGCGCCAGCAGCTTGGAGGCAGATTATGGCTACACCTTC.

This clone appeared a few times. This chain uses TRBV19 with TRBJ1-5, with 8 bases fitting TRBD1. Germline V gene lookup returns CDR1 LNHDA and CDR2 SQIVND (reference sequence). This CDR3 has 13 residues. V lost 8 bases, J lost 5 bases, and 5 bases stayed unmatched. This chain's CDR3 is CASGQGWYQPQHF. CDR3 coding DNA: TGTGCCAGTGGACAGGGATGGTATCAGCCCCAGCATTTT. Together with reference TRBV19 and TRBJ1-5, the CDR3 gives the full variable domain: DGGITQSPKYLFRKEGQNVTLSCEQNLNHDAMYWYRQDPGQGLRLIYYSQIVNDFQKGDIAEGYSVSREKKESFPLTVTSAQKNPTAFYLCASGQGWYQPQHFGDGTRLSIL.

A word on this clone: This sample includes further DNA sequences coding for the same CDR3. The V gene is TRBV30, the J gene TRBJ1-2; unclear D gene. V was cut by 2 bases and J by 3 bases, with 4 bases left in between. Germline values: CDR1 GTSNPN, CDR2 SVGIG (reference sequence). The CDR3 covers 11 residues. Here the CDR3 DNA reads TGTGCCTGGAGTAGTGACTATGGCTACACCTTC. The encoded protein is CAWSSDYGYTF.

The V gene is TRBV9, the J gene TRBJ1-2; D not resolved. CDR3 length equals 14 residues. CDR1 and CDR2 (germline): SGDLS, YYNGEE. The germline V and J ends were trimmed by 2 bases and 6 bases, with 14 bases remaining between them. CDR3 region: CASSVGTLSHGYTF. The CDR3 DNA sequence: TGTGCCAGCAGCGTGGGCACACTGAGCCATGGCTACACCTTC.

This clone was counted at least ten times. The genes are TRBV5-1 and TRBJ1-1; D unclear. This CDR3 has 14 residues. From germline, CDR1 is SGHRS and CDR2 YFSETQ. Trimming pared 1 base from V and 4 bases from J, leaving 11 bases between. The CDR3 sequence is CASSLRRGSTEAFF. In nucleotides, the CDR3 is TGCGCCAGCAGCTTGAGGAGAGGAAGCACTGAAGCTTTCTTT.

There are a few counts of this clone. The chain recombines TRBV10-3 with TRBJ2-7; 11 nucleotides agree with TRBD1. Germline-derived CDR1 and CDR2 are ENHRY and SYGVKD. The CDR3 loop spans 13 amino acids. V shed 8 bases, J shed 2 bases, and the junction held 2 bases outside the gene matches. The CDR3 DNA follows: TGTGCCATCGGGGGACAGGGGGCCTACGAGCAGTACTTC. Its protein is CAIGGQGAYEQYF.

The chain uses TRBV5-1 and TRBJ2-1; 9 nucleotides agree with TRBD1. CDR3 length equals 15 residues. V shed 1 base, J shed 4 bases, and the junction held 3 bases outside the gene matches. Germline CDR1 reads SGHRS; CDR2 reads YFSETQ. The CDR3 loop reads CASSLLGQGYNEQFF. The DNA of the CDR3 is TGCGCCAGCAGCTTGTTGGGACAGGGTTACAATGAGCAGTTCTTC. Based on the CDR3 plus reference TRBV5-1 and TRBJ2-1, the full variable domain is KAGVTQTPRYLIKTRGQQVTLSCSPISGHRSVSWYQQTPGQGLQFLFEYFSETQRNKGNFPGRFSGRQFSNSRSEMNVSTLELGDSALYLCASSLLGQGYNEQFFGPGTRLTVL.

The CDR3 protein is CASRPEGVRAEAFF. The CDR3 region has the DNA TGTGCCAGCAGACCCGAGGGGGTTAGGGCTGAAGCTTTCTTT. The chain is built from TRBV5-6 and TRBJ1-1; D is perhaps TRBD1 (6 bases). The CDR3 totals 14 residues. V gave up 5 bases and J gave up 6 bases, with 17 bases separating them. Germline V lookup: CDR1 SGHDT, CDR2 YYEEEE.

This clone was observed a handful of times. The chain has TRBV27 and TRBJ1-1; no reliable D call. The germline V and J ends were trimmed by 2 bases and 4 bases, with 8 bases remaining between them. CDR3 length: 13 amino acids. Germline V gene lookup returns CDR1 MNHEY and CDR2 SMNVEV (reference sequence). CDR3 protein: CASSLERATEAFF. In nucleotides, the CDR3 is TGTGCCAGCAGTTTAGAAAGGGCCACTGAAGCTTTCTTT.

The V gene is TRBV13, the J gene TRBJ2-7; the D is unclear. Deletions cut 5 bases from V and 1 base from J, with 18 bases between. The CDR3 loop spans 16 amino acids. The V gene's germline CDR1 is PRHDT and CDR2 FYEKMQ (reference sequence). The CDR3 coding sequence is TGTGCCAGCAGCCTCCGGAAGGGATCATTGTCCTACGAGCAGTACTTC. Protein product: CASSLRKGSLSYEQYF.